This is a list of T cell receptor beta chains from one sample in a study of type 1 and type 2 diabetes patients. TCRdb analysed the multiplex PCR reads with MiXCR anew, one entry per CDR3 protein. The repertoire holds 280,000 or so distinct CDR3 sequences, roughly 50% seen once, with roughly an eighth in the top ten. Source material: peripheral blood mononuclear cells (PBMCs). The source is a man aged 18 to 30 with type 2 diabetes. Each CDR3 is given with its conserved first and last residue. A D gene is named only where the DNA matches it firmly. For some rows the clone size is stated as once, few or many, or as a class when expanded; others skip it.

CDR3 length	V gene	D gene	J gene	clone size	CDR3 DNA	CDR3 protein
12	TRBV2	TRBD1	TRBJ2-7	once	TGTGCCATCGGAGACAGGGCCTACGAGCAGTACTTC	CAIGDRAYEQYF
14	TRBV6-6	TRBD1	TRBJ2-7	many	TGTGCCAGCAGTTACGGGACAGGGGGCACCGAGCAGTACTTC	CASSYGTGGTEQYF
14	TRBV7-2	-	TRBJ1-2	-	TGTGCCAGCAGCTTAGGGACAGAAAATAATGGCTACACCTTC	CASSLGTENNGYTF
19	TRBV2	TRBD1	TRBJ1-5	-	TGTGCCAGCACTCTATTCCGGGACAGAGACTACTTTTCCAATCAGCCCCAGCATTTT	CASTLFRDRDYFSNQPQHF
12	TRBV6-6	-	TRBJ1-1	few	TGTGCCAGCGGATTCAGTACGTCTGAAGCTTTCTTT	CASGFSTSEAFF
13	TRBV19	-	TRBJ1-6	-	TGTGCCAGTAGTATAGGGGTAAATTCACCCCTCCACTTT	CASSIGVNSPLHF
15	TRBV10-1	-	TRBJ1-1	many	TGCGCCAGCGGTGTGAGCGGGGGCGGGAACACTGAAGCTTTCTTT	CASGVSGGGNTEAFF
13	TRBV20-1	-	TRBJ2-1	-	TGCAGTGCGAGTCGACAGCACAACAATGAGCAGTTCTTC	CSASRQHNNEQFF
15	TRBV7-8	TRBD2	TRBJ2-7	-	TGTGCCAGCAGCTTGGGACTAGCCGTGTCCTACGAGCAGTACTTC	CASSLGLAVSYEQYF
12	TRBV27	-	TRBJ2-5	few	TGTGCCAGCAGTTTCCCTGGGGAGACCCAGTACTTC	CASSFPGETQYF
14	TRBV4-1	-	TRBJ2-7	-	TGCGCCAGCAGCCAAGTGGTAGGGTTCTACGAGCAGTACTTC	CASSQVVGFYEQYF
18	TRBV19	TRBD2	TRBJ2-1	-	TGTGCCACCGAGGGGCTCCGAGCGACTAGCGGGAGCTACAATGAGCAGTTCTTC	CATEGLRATSGSYNEQFF
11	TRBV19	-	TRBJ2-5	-	TGTGCCAGTAGGTTAGGCGGGACCCAGTACTTC	CASRLGGTQYF
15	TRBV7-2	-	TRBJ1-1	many	TGTGCCAGCAGCTTAGAGGCAGCGACGAACACTGAAGCTTTCTTT	CASSLEAATNTEAFF
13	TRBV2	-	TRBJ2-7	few	TGTGCCAGCAGTCCGGGGGACGGTAGCGAGCAGTACTTC	CASSPGDGSEQYF
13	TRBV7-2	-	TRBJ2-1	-	TGTGCCAGCAGCTTAGTAAAACCGAATGAGCAGTTCTTC	CASSLVKPNEQFF